A single sample is the source of the 5 T cell receptor beta chains below, sequenced in a study of T-cell memory formation after mild COVID-19. In TCRdb, the 5' RACE reads were re-called with MiXCR into one record per CDR3 protein. The repertoire holds 550,000 to 600,000 distinct CDR3 sequences, with 15% to 20% as singletons. Sequencing used PBMCs or a T cell subset sorted from them (not recorded which). These receptor sequences come from an adult woman who had mild COVID-19 (a few samples of this study predate the infection). Cell type and time point are not known.

This clonotype showed up just a few times. This chain links TRBV6-6 with TRBJ2-7; tentatively, D is TRBD2 (6 bases). In germline, CDR1 is MNHNY, CDR2 SVGAGI (reference sequence). This CDR3 has 14 residues. Deletions cut 8 bases from V and 1 base from J, with 15 bases between. In nucleotides, the CDR3 is TGTGCCAGCCGCTGGGACTTTCTTTCCTACGAGCAGTACTTC. This gives the protein CASRWDFLSYEQYF.

J is TRBJ1-5 and V is TRBV19; 8 nucleotides align to TRBD1. Trimming at V came to 5 bases and at J to 5 bases, leaving 8 bases not matched to a gene. Germline CDR1 is LNHDA and CDR2 is SQIVND (reference sequence). The CDR3 sequence is 15 residues long. The CDR3: CASSFRGQGDQPQHF. Here the CDR3 DNA reads TGTGCCAGTAGTTTCAGGGGGCAAGGGGATCAGCCCCAGCATTTT.

The rearrangement joins TRBV5-4 to TRBJ2-1; 9 nucleotides agree with TRBD2. This CDR3 spans 12 amino acids. Germline loops: CDR1 SGHNT, CDR2 YYREEE (reference sequence). V shed 3 bases, J shed 9 bases, and the junction held 1 base outside the gene matches. The CDR3 reads CASSSTSGEQFF. In DNA, the CDR3 is TGTGCCAGCAGCTCGACTAGCGGTGAGCAGTTCTTC.

This clonotype was seen many times. The chain couples TRBV7-3 to TRBJ1-1; D is unclear. With 3 bases removed from V and 9 bases from J, the gap between germline ends came to 14 bases. In germline, CDR1 is SGHTA, CDR2 FQGTGA. The CDR3 covers 13 residues. The DNA for the CDR3 is TGTGCCAGCAGCTTCACATCAGAGTACCAAGCTTTCTTT. It encodes CASSFTSEYQAFF.

The chain joins TRBV28 to TRBJ2-7; 7 nucleotides line up with TRBD1. CDR3 length: 14 residues. The germline CDR1 and CDR2 sequences are MDHEN and SYDVKM. V shed 8 bases and J 3 bases; nucleotides not matched to a gene: 10. CDR3: CASGEGDSFYEQYF. The CDR3, as DNA: TGTGCCAGCGGGGAAGGGGACAGCTTCTACGAGCAGTACTTC.